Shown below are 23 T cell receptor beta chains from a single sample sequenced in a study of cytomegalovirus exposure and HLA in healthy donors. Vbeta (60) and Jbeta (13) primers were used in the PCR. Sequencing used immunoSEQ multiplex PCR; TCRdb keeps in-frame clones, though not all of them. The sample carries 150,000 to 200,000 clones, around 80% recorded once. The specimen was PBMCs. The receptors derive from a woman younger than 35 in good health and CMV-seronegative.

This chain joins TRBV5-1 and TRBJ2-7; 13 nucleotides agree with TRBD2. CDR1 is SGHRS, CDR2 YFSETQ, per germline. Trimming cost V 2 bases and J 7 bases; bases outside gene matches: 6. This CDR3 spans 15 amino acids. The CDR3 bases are TGCGCCAGCAGCTTACGACTAGCGGGAGGAATGGAGCAGTACTTC. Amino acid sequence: CASSLRLAGGMEQYF.

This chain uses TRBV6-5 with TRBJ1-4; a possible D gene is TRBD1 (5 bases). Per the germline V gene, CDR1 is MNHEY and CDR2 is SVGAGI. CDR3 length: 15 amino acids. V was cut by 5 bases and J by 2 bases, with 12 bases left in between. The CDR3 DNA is TGTGCCAGCAGTCCGTCGGGGGGGACTAATGAAAAACTGTTTTTT. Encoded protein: CASSPSGGTNEKLFF.

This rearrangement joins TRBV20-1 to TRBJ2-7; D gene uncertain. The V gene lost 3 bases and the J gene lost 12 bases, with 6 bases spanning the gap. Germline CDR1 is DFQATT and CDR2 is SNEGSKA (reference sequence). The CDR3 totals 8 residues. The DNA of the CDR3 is TGCAGTGCTAGTAGTACGTACGTC. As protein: CSASSTYV.

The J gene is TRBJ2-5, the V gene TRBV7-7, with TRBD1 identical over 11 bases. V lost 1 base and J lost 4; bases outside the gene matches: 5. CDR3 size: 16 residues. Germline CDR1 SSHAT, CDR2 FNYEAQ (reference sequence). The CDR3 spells CASSLVPDRGRETQYF. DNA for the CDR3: TGTGCCAGCAGCTTAGTCCCGGACAGGGGGCGAGAGACCCAGTACTTC.

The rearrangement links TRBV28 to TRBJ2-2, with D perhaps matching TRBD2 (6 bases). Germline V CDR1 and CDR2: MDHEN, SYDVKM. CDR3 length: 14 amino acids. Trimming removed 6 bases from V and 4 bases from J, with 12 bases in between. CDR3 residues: CASSQNGGTGELFF. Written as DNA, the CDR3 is TGTGCCAGCAGCCAAAACGGGGGCACCGGGGAGCTGTTTTTT.

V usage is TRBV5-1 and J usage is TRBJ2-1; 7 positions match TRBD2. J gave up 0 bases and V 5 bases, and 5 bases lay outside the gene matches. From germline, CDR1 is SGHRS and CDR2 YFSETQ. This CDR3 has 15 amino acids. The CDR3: CASSEAGSSYNEQFF. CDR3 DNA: TGCGCCAGCAGTGAAGCGGGAAGCTCCTACAATGAGCAGTTCTTC.

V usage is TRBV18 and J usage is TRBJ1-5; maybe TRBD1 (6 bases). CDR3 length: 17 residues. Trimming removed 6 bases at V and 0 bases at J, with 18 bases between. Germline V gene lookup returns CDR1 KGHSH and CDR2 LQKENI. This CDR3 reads CASSPGADRYSNQPQHF. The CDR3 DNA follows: TGTGCCAGCTCTCCCGGGGCTGACAGGTATAGCAATCAGCCCCAGCATTTT. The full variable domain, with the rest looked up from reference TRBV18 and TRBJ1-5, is NAGVMQNPRHLVRRRGQEARLRCSPMKGHSHVYWYRQLPEEGLKFMVYLQKENIIDESGMPKERFSAEFPKEGPSILRIQQVVRGDSAAYFCASSPGADRYSNQPQHFGDGTRLSIL.

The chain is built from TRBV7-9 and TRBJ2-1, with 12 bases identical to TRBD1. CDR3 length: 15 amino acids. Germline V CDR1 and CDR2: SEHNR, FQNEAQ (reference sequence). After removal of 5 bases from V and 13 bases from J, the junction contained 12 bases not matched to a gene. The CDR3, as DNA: TGTGCCAGCAGCCGCCGGGACAGGGGGCTCTTCAGTCAGTTCTTC. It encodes CASSRRDRGLFSQFF.

CDR3 in amino acids: CASSLSRAGNQPQHF. In DNA, the CDR3 is TGTGCCAGCAGCTTATCCAGGGCGGGCAATCAGCCCCAGCATTTT. J is TRBJ1-5 and V is TRBV7-9; weak D call: TRBD1 (5 bases). V gave up 2 bases and J gave up 2 bases, with 10 bases separating them. The CDR3 has 15 residues. Germline CDR1 is SEHNR and CDR2 is FQNEAQ (reference sequence).

Here the CDR3 DNA reads TGTGCCAGCAGCCGGGAGGACTCCTACGAGCAGTACTTC. This gives the protein CASSREDSYEQYF. V is TRBV13 and J is TRBJ2-7; 7 bases line up with TRBD2. The V gene's germline CDR1 is PRHDT and CDR2 FYEKMQ (reference sequence). V shed 5 bases, J shed 0 bases, and the junction held 1 base outside the gene matches. The CDR3 covers 13 residues.

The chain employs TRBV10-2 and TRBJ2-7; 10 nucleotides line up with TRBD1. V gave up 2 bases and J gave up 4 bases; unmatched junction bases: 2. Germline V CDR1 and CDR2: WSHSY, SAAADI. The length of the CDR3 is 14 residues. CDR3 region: CASSEGTGVYEQYF. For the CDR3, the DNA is TGCGCCAGCAGTGAGGGGACAGGGGTTTACGAGCAGTACTTC.

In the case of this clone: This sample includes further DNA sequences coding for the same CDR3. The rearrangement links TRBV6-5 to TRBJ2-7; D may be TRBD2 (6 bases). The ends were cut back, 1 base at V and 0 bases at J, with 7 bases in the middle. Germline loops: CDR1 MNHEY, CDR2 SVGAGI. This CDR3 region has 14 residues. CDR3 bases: TGTGCCAGCAGTTACTTAGCGGACTCCTACGAGCAGTACTTC. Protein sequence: CASSYLADSYEQYF.

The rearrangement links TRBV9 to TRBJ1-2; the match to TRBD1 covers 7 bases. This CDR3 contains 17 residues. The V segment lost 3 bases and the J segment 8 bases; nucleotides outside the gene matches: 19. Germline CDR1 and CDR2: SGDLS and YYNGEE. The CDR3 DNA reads TGTGCCAGCAGCGAACGACTCGGACACAGGGGATTGGGGGGCTACACCTTC. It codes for CASSERLGHRGLGGYTF.

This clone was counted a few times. The CDR3 is CASGLAIREAYNEQFF. In DNA, the CDR3 is TGTGCTAGTGGTTTGGCCATACGGGAGGCCTACAATGAGCAGTTCTTC. The chain has TRBV12-5 and TRBJ2-1; 7 bases are a match to TRBD2. CDR3 length equals 16 residues. Germline assignment: CDR1 LGHNT and CDR2 FRNRAP. V trimming: 1 base; J trimming: 2 bases; junction bases outside the gene matches: 5.

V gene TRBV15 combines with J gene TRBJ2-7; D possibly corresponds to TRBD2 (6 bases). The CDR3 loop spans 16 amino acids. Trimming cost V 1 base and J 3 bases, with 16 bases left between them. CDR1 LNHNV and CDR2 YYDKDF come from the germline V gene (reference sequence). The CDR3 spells CATSRALGRRDYEQYF. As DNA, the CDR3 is TGTGCCACCAGCAGAGCCCTAGGCAGGCGGGACTACGAGCAGTACTTC.

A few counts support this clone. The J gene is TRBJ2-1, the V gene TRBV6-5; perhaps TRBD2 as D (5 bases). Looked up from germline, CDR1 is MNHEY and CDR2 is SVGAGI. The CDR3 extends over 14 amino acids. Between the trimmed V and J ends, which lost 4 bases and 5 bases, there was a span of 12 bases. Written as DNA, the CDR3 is TGTGCCAGCAGTTCACTAGAGTCGCACAATGAGCAGTTCTTC. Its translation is CASSSLESHNEQFF.

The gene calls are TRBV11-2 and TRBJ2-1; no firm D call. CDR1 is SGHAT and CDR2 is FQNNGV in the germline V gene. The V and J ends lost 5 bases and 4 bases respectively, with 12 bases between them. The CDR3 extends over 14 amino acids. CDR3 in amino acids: CASSDPGEYNEQFF. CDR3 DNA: TGTGCCAGCAGCGACCCCGGAGAGTACAATGAGCAGTTCTTC. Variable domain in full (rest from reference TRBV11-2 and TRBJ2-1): EAGVAQSPRYKIIEKRQSVAFWCNPISGHATLYWYQQILGQGPKLLIQFQNNGVVDDSQLPKDRFSAERLKGVDSTLKIQPAKLEDSAVYLCASSDPGEYNEQFFGPGTRLTVL.

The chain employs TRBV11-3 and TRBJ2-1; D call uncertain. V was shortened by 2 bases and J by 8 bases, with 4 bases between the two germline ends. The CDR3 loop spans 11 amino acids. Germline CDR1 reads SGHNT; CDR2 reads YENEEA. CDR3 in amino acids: CASSLSYEQFF. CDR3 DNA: TGTGCCAGCAGCTTATCTTATGAGCAGTTCTTC.

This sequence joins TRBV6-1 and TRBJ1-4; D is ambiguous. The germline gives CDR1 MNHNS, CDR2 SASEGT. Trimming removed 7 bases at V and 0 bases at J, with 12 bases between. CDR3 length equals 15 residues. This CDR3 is CASNEYRSTNEKLFF. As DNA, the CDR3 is TGTGCCAGCAATGAGTATAGATCAACTAATGAAAAACTGTTTTTT.

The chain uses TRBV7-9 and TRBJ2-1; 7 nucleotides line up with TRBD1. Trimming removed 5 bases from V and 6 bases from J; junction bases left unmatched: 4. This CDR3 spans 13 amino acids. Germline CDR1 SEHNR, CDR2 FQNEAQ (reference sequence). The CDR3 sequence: CASSKGAINEQFF. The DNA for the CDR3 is TGTGCCAGCAGCAAGGGGGCTATCAATGAGCAGTTCTTC.

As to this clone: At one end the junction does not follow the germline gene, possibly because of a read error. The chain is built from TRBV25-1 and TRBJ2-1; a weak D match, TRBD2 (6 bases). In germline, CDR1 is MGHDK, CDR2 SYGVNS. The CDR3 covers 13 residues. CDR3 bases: TGTGCCAGCAGTGCCGCTTTCGGGGGAGGTGAGATCTTC. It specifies CASSAAFGGGEIF.

The CDR3: CASSLATSYEQYF. In DNA, the CDR3 is TGTGCCAGCAGTTTGGCCACCTCCTACGAGCAGTACTTC. The rearrangement joins TRBV28 to TRBJ2-7; unclear D gene. The CDR3 contains 13 residues. Germline V lookup: CDR1 MDHEN, CDR2 SYDVKM. The ends were cut back, 3 bases at V and 0 bases at J, with 6 bases in the middle. The full variable domain, rest sourced from reference TRBV28 and TRBJ2-7, is DVKVTQSSRYLVKRTGEKVFLECVQDMDHENMFWYRQDPGLGLRLIYFSYDVKMKEKGDIPEGYSVSREKKERFSLILESASTNQTSMYLCASSLATSYEQYFGPGTRLTVT.

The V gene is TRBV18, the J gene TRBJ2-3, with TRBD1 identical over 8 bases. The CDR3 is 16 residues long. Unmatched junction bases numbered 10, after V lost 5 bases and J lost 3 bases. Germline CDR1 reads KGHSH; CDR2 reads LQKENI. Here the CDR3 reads CASSALAGGRTDTQYF. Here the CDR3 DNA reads TGTGCCAGCTCAGCTCTTGCAGGGGGCCGTACAGATACGCAGTATTTT.